In this sample, the clone carrying this T cell receptor beta chain turned up once. This sample was taken from a study of blood T cell repertoires in COVID-19. Study at large: Donors in the United States, Italy and Spain gave samples during acute or convalescent COVID-19. Sources were T cells, B-cell-depleted T cells, or PBMCs; the material itself was cDNA or gDNA.

Authors' analysis steps: Estimation of nucleated cell counts was performed using reference gene primer amplification. Some clones are missing from TCRdb's copy, which holds only in-frame ones; the method was immunoSEQ multiplex PCR. The V and J calls and the clone size are those of that table, but D and trimming were determined from the DNA. The data contain roughly 100,000 clones, about 85% of them singletons. Sequences were obtained from peripheral blood. The source is a woman in her seventies with active or convalescent COVID-19.

The CDR3 sequence is CASSLGGPTVALYGYTF. Written as DNA, the CDR3 is TGTGCCAGCAGTTTAGGGGGCCCGACGGTAGCCCTATACGGCTACACCTTC. The chain carries TRBV28 and TRBJ1-2; D perhaps matches TRBD1 (6 bases). The CDR3 loop spans 17 amino acids. Germline V gives CDR1 MDHEN, CDR2 SYDVKM. V shed 2 bases and J shed 8 bases, with 24 bases lying between them.